A selection of T cell receptor beta chains follows, all from one sample in a study of PD-1 blockade in classical Hodgkin lymphoma. Here immunoSEQ multiplex PCR was the method, and the copy in TCRdb shows in-frame clones only, minus some. The sample comprises about 43,000 clones, around 70% of which are singletons, and more than 9.5% rests with the top ten. The specimen was peripheral blood mononuclear cells (PBMCs), collected at baseline. These receptors were obtained from a human donor with classical Hodgkin lymphoma. CDR3s include the opening cysteine and the closing phenylalanine or tryptophan. D genes are given only for firm matches. Not all rows give a size; the values are once, few, many and, for expanded clones, a class.

j_call,d_call,clone_size,v_call,cdr3_aa,cdr3_nt
TRBJ2-6,NA,many,TRBV2,CASSGGQGTRSGANVLTF,TGTGCCAGCAGTGGAGGGCAGGGGACCCGCTCTGGGGCCAACGTCCTGACTTTC
TRBJ1-1,NA,NA,TRBV5-4,CASSSTGHLNTEAFF,TGTGCCAGCAGCTCAACGGGACACTTGAACACTGAAGCTTTCTTT
TRBJ1-1,NA,NA,TRBV5-1,CASSLGTANTEAFF,TGCGCCAGCAGCTTGGGGACGGCGAACACTGAAGCTTTCTTT
TRBJ2-6,NA,NA,TRBV7-8,CASSLGQDVKGAGANVLTF,TGTGCCAGCAGCTTAGGACAGGACGTTAAGGGCGCTGGGGCCAACGTCCTGACTTTC
TRBJ1-4,NA,NA,TRBV28,CASSSSGIHLSGNEKLFF,TGTGCCAGCAGTTCCTCCGGGATCCACCTTTCCGGTAATGAAAAACTGTTTTTT
TRBJ1-3,NA,NA,TRBV4-1,CASSPITGTSGNTIYF,TGCGCCAGCAGCCCAATTACAGGGACCTCTGGAAACACCATATATTTT
TRBJ2-1,TRBD2,NA,TRBV28,CASKAGGPSNEQFF,TGTGCCAGCAAAGCGGGGGGGCCGTCTAATGAGCAGTTCTTC
TRBJ2-7,NA,NA,TRBV10-3,CAIRKTLFDPYEQYF,TGTGCCATCAGGAAGACACTCTTCGACCCCTACGAGCAGTACTTC
TRBJ1-6,TRBD1,NA,TRBV7-9,CASSLGQGDSPLHF,TGTGCCAGCAGCTTAGGCCAGGGGGATTCACCCCTCCACTTT
TRBJ1-2,NA,NA,TRBV7-3,CASSLAQFPLYGYTF,TGTGCCAGCAGCTTAGCCCAATTTCCCCTCTATGGCTACACCTTC
TRBJ1-4,NA,NA,TRBV6-5,CASSYSMGGVNEKLFF,TGTGCCAGCAGTTACTCGATGGGGGGGGTTAATGAAAAACTGTTTTTT
TRBJ2-3,TRBD2,NA,TRBV29-1,CSVQTSGSTDTQYF,TGCAGCGTTCAGACTAGCGGGAGCACAGATACGCAGTATTTT
TRBJ1-6,NA,NA,TRBV5-1,CASSSLQGDSPLHF,TGCGCCAGCAGCTCCTTACAGGGTGATTCACCCCTCCACTTT
TRBJ2-3,TRBD2,NA,TRBV5-4,CASSPVTSGRAADTQYF,TGTGCCAGCAGCCCGGTGACTAGCGGGAGGGCCGCAGATACGCAGTATTTT
TRBJ2-3,NA,NA,TRBV11-3,CASSFSTQPTDTQYF,TGTGCCAGCAGCTTCTCCACCCAGCCCACAGATACGCAGTATTTT